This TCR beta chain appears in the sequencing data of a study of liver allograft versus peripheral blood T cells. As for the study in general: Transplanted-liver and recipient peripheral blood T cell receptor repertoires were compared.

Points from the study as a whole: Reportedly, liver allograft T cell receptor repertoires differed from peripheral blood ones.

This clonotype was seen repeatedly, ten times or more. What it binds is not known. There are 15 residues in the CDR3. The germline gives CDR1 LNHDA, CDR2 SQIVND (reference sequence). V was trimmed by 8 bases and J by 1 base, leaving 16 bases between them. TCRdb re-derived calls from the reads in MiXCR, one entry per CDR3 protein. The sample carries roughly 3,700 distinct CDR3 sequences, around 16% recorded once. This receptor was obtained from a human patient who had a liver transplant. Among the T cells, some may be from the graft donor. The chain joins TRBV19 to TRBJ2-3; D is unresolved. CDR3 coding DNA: TGTGCCAGTTCTATCACTACTACCGGCACAGATACGCAGTATTTT. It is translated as CASSITTTGTDTQYF. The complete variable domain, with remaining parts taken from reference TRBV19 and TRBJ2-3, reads DGGITQSPKYLFRKEGQNVTLSCEQNLNHDAMYWYRQDPGQGLRLIYYSQIVNDFQKGDIAEGYSVSREKKESFPLTVTSAQKNPTAFYLCASSITTTGTDTQYFGPGTRLTVL.